These T cell receptor beta chains were read from a single sample in a study. Via MiXCR, TCRdb re-called the RT-PCR reads, giving one row per CDR3 protein. The table shows hundreds of thousands of distinct CDR3 sequences, with 14% occurring only once. The sequencing sample was made of memory CD4+ T cells from blood. These TCRs come from a female donor in good health, serving as a healthy control. Both conserved end residues are part of each CDR3. D genes are given only for firm matches. Clone size is stated in some rows and not others, as once, few, many or a class when expanded.

>TRBV10-2|NA|many|TRBJ2-5
TGCGCCAGCAGCTTACGACTAGGCGAGACCCAGTACTTC
CASSLRLGETQYF
>TRBV10-3|TRBD2|many|TRBJ2-2
TGTGGCGCCGGGACTAGCGACACCGGGGAGCTGTTTTTT
CGAGTSDTGELFF
>TRBV24-1|TRBD2|few|TRBJ2-1
TGTGCCACCAGTGATATGGGACTAGCGGGAGAACGGGAGCAGTTCTTC
CATSDMGLAGEREQFF
>TRBV20-1|TRBD1|NA|TRBJ1-1
TGCAGTGCTAGAGACCGGACAGGTGCGAACACTGAAGCTTTCTTT
CSARDRTGANTEAFF
>TRBV27|TRBD2|NA|TRBJ2-2
TGTGCCAGCAGTCTGAGAGGGACTAGCGGGGGCCCCGGGGAGCTGTTTTTT
CASSLRGTSGGPGELFF
>TRBV12-3/TRBV12-4|NA|NA|TRBJ1-5
TGTGCCAGCAGTCGACCCGGAGGGGATGGCAATCAGCCCCAGCATTTT
CASSRPGGDGNQPQHF
>TRBV28|TRBD2|NA|TRBJ2-3
TGTGCCAGCACCTCAGGGACTAGCGGGAGGGCCAGCGCTGGAAAGGCAGATACGCAGTATTTT
CASTSGTSGRASAGKADTQYF
>TRBV6-5|NA|many|TRBJ2-2
TGTGCCAGCAGTTACTCGTGGGACTCCAACACCGGGGAGCTGTTTTTT
CASSYSWDSNTGELFF
>TRBV7-6|TRBD2|NA|TRBJ2-7
TGTGCCAGCAGCTTAGCGCTCGCGGGGGGATCTGCCGAGCAGTACTTC
CASSLALAGGSAEQYF
>TRBV10-3|NA|NA|TRBJ2-5
TGTGCCATCAGTGAGGGCAGGGAGGTGGGGGAGACCCAGTACTTC
CAISEGREVGETQYF
>TRBV7-2|TRBD2|NA|TRBJ2-5
TGTGCCAGCAGCGCAAGGACTAGCGGGAGAAAAGAGACCCAGTACTTC
CASSARTSGRKETQYF
>TRBV18|NA|many|TRBJ2-7
TGTGCCAGCTCACCACTGAGAGACTCCTACGAGCAGTACTTC
CASSPLRDSYEQYF
>TRBV18|NA|few|TRBJ2-7
TGTGCCAGCTCACCAGCAAGTCGGGAGCAGTACTTC
CASSPASREQYF
>TRBV6-4|TRBD1|NA|TRBJ2-7
TGTGCCAGCAAGAGATCCGGGACAGCTCTTTCCTACGAGCAGTACTTC
CASKRSGTALSYEQYF
>TRBV7-2|NA|few|TRBJ1-2
TGTGCCAGCAGCGTCCAGGAAAACTATGGCTACACCTTC
CASSVQENYGYTF
>TRBV6-1|TRBD1|NA|TRBJ1-1
TGTGCCAGCAGTGTTGGGACAGGGGGCCGGATGACTGAAGCTTTCTTT
CASSVGTGGRMTEAFF
>TRBV5-6|TRBD2|few|TRBJ2-7
TGTGCCAGCAGCTTGGGCCCCACTAGCGGGAGGTACCAGTACTTC
CASSLGPTSGRYQYF
>TRBV3-1|TRBD2|few|TRBJ2-2
TGTGCCAGCAGCCAAGCGTGGGCGGGGGCGAACACCGGGGAGCTGTTTTTT
CASSQAWAGANTGELFF
>TRBV6-2/TRBV6-3|TRBD2|many|TRBJ2-1
TGTGCCAGCGGTAACGGGAGGGCCGATGAGCAGTTCTTC
CASGNGRADEQFF
>TRBV7-2|NA|many|TRBJ2-1
TGTGCCAGCCTCAGTGCCCGGCGACTGGAAATCAATGAGCAGTTCTTC
CASLSARRLEINEQFF
>TRBV27|TRBD1|NA|TRBJ2-7
TGTGCCAGCAGTTTACTCGGCGGCGGGACAGGGGTTGTTTACGAGCAGTACTTC
CASSLLGGGTGVVYEQYF
>TRBV12-3/TRBV12-4|NA|many|TRBJ2-5
TGTGCCAGCAGCTACACCGGGACGGAGACCCAGTACTTC
CASSYTGTETQYF
>TRBV10-3|TRBD1|NA|TRBJ2-7
TGTGCCATCAGTGAGTCGAATAGACAGGGGACCTACGAGCAGTACTTC
CAISESNRQGTYEQYF
>TRBV18|NA|NA|TRBJ1-1
TGTGCCAGCTCGGGGGGGTTCGCGAACACTGAAGCTTTCTTT
CASSGGFANTEAFF
>TRBV12-3/TRBV12-4|NA|few|TRBJ1-6
TGTGCCAGCAGTTTAGGTCCCTCCCGGACCCTCCACTTT
CASSLGPSRTLHF
>TRBV7-2|NA|many|TRBJ2-5
TGTGCCAGCAAATCGGGGCTAGCAGGGCAAGAGACCCAGTACTTC
CASKSGLAGQETQYF
>TRBV6-2/TRBV6-3|NA|NA|TRBJ1-5
TGTGCCAGCAACTCCCCCGGGACACTAAATCAGCCCCAGCATTTT
CASNSPGTLNQPQHF
>TRBV30|TRBD2|NA|TRBJ2-1
TGTGCCTGGAGTGTAAGCGGGAGACGAGGCAATGAGCAGTTCTTC
CAWSVSGRRGNEQFF
>TRBV12-3/TRBV12-4|NA|NA|TRBJ2-4
TGTGCCAGCAGTTTACTCCTGACCGGGGGGCTACTAGCCAAAAACATTCAGTACTTC
CASSLLLTGGLLAKNIQYF
>TRBV20-1|NA|many|TRBJ2-2
TGCAGTGCTAGAGATTTAGGCACAGGGATGAACACCGGGGAGCTGTTTTTT
CSARDLGTGMNTGELFF
>TRBV7-6|NA|many|TRBJ2-3
TGTGCCAGCAGCTTAGACCCAACCTATACGCAGTATTTT
CASSLDPTYTQYF